A selection of T cell receptor beta chains follows, all from one sample in a study of CD8 T cells in ankylosing spondylitis. Each CDR3 protein is one row after TCRdb ran MiXCR on the 5' RACE reads. The sample lists fewer than 200,000 distinct CDR3 sequences; roughly 18% were seen once. Source material: blood, either unsorted or a sorted T cell fraction (not recorded which). These receptors originate from a male donor aged 10-30 years with ankylosing spondylitis or in good health (not recorded which). The CDR3 runs from the conserved cysteine through the conserved F or W. D genes are given only for firm matches. Clone size is shown for a subset of rows, as once, few, many or a class of expanded clone.

TRBV4-2	.	TRBJ2-5	many	CASSHRVPQGKQETQYF	TGTGCCAGCAGCCACCGAGTCCCTCAGGGAAAACAAGAGACCCAGTACTTC
TRBV14	TRBD2	TRBJ2-3	many	CASSSRGGGDTQYF	TGTGCCAGCAGTTCACGCGGGGGAGGAGATACGCAGTATTTT
TRBV6-5	.	TRBJ1-2	.	CASSYQGGGGDYGYTF	TGTGCCAGCAGTTATCAAGGGGGGGGAGGCGACTATGGCTACACCTTC
TRBV4-1	TRBD2	TRBJ2-1	many	CASSQDWLAGANEQFF	TGCGCCAGCAGCCAAGATTGGCTAGCGGGAGCCAATGAGCAGTTCTTC
TRBV5-1	TRBD1	TRBJ2-2	many	CASSSAPTGGRGTGELFF	TGCGCCAGCAGTTCTGCGCCAACAGGGGGCAGGGGGACCGGGGAGCTGTTTTTT
TRBV19	TRBD1	TRBJ2-1	many	CASRSQGASNEQFF	TGTGCCAGTAGATCTCAGGGGGCCTCCAATGAGCAGTTCTTC
TRBV10-1	.	TRBJ2-3	few	CASSDFYGSTRGTDTQYF	TGCGCCAGCAGTGATTTTTACGGGAGTACTAGGGGCACAGATACGCAGTATTTT
TRBV2	.	TRBJ2-2	many	CASRPDSANTGELFF	TGTGCCAGCAGGCCAGACAGCGCGAACACCGGGGAGCTGTTTTTT
TRBV18	TRBD2	TRBJ2-7	many	CASSIGTSELYEQYF	TGTGCCAGCTCCATAGGGACTAGCGAGTTGTACGAGCAGTACTTC
TRBV28	TRBD2	TRBJ2-6	many	CASSTGLAGPSISGANVLTF	TGTGCCAGCAGCACAGGGCTAGCGGGGCCCTCGATCTCTGGGGCCAACGTCCTGACTTTC
TRBV12-3/TRBV12-4	.	TRBJ1-1	.	CASSPPGLENTEAFF	TGTGCCAGCAGTCCTCCGGGACTGGAGAACACTGAAGCTTTCTTT
TRBV19	TRBD1	TRBJ2-1	many	CASLDRDRSHNEQFF	TGTGCCAGTCTTGACCGGGACAGGTCTCATAATGAGCAGTTCTTC
TRBV5-1	TRBD1	TRBJ2-3	many	CASSQGQAADTQYF	TGCGCCAGCAGCCAAGGACAGGCCGCAGATACGCAGTATTTT
TRBV12-3/TRBV12-4	.	TRBJ2-1	many	CASSIRTTYNEQFF	TGTGCCAGCAGTATCCGGACTACTTACAATGAGCAGTTCTTC
TRBV5-1	.	TRBJ2-1	many	CASSLELPGSLYNEQFF	TGCGCCAGCAGCTTGGAGCTACCGGGATCTCTCTACAATGAGCAGTTCTTC
TRBV10-3	.	TRBJ1-1	.	CAISGGDRNTEAFF	TGTGCCATCAGTGGGGGGGACCGCAACACTGAAGCTTTCTTT
TRBV5-1	.	TRBJ2-5	many	CASRIESPETQYF	TGCGCCAGCAGGATAGAGTCCCCAGAGACCCAGTACTTC
TRBV12-3/TRBV12-4	TRBD2	TRBJ2-1	many	CASSLSTSGRAVQFF	TGTGCCAGCAGTTTATCGACTAGCGGGAGGGCAGTGCAGTTCTTC
TRBV7-9	TRBD1	TRBJ1-1	many	CASSRPGQGEGNTEAFF	TGTGCCAGCAGCCGCCCGGGACAGGGGGAGGGGAACACTGAAGCTTTCTTT
TRBV7-2	.	TRBJ1-4	many	CASSLVPGALGTNEKLFF	TGTGCCAGCAGCTTAGTGCCAGGGGCGCTGGGAACTAATGAAAAACTGTTTTTT